The 12 T cell receptor beta chains below all came from one sample that was sequenced in a study of cytomegalovirus exposure and HLA in healthy donors. This PCR relied on a set of 60 Vbeta primers and 13 Jbeta primers. The method was immunoSEQ multiplex PCR; TCRdb's version includes in-frame clones alone and lacks a portion of them. The sample includes 150,000 to 180,000 clones, approximately 80% of them seen just once. The sample comprised PBMCs. The receptor set was obtained from a woman aged 50 to 60 in good health and CMV-seropositive.

The rearrangement links TRBV6-6 to TRBJ2-3; 7 bases agree with TRBD1. Germline V CDR1 and CDR2: MNHNY, SVGAGI (reference sequence). This CDR3 comprises 16 residues. Trimming removed 7 bases from V and 3 bases from J; junction bases left unmatched: 13. The CDR3 region is CASMTLDRPPTDTQYF. The CDR3 DNA sequence: TGTGCCAGCATGACCCTGGACAGGCCCCCAACAGATACGCAGTATTTT.

The V and J genes are TRBV29-1 and TRBJ2-5; D is possibly TRBD1 (6 bases). CDR3 length: 11 residues. Germline V gene sequence: CDR1 SQVTM, CDR2 ANQGSEA. Trimming left V 5 bases short and J 4 bases short, with 8 bases between. The CDR3 protein is CSVMTGETQYF. CDR3 DNA sequence: TGCAGCGTTATGACAGGAGAGACCCAGTACTTC.

This clone has just one count. This chain joins TRBV7-9 and TRBJ1-2; D is undetermined. V was clipped by 4 bases and J by 7 bases, with 10 bases between them. In germline, CDR1 is SEHNR, CDR2 FQNEAQ (reference sequence). This CDR3 region has 12 residues. CDR3 bases: TGTGCCAGCAGCTCTGCCTTGAGTGGCTACACCTTC. Encoded protein: CASSSALSGYTF.

The rearrangement links TRBV5-1 to TRBJ1-6; D not certain. V was clipped by 0 bases and J by 8 bases, with 12 bases between them. The CDR3 spans 15 residues. Germline CDR1 is SGHRS and CDR2 is YFSETQ. CDR3 region: CASSLGGGEHSPLHF. CDR3 in DNA: TGCGCCAGCAGCTTGGGAGGTGGTGAGCATTCACCCCTCCACTTT.

A few counts support this clone. The chain employs TRBV6-5 and TRBJ1-2; 9 bases align to TRBD1. In germline, CDR1 is MNHEY, CDR2 SVGAGI. Trimming at V came to 6 bases and at J to 8 bases, leaving 7 bases not matched to a gene. The CDR3 extends over 13 amino acids. The CDR3 nucleotides are TGTGCCAGCAGAAACGACAGGGGGGAAGGCTACACCTTC. It is translated as CASRNDRGEGYTF.

J is TRBJ1-5 and V is TRBV4-2; D unclear. The V gene's germline CDR1 is LGHNA and CDR2 YNFKEQ. CDR3 length: 13 amino acids. Between the trimmed V and J ends, which lost 0 bases and 6 bases, there was a span of 6 bases. The CDR3 is CASSQDSVQPQHF. The CDR3 DNA is TGTGCCAGCAGCCAAGACAGCGTTCAGCCCCAGCATTTT.

V is TRBV7-9 and J is TRBJ2-7, with a possible D match to TRBD2 (5 bases). V lost 5 bases, J lost 4 bases, and 12 bases lay in between. Germline CDR1 is SEHNR and CDR2 is FQNEAQ (reference sequence). The CDR3 has 13 amino acids. The CDR3 loop reads CASSPVREYEQYF. DNA of the CDR3: TGTGCCAGCAGCCCAGTCCGGGAATACGAGCAGTACTTC.

The chain links TRBV5-8 to TRBJ2-7, with a possible D match to TRBD2 (7 bases). The V end was cut by 2 bases, the J end by 7 bases, with 13 bases between. The CDR3 length is 13 residues. The V gene's germline CDR1 is SGHTS and CDR2 YDEGEE. Here the CDR3 reads CASSFEGGQEQYF. The CDR3 nucleotides are TGTGCCAGCAGCTTCGAGGGGGGGCAGGAGCAGTACTTC.

The chain recombines TRBV27 with TRBJ2-1; 7 bases agree with TRBD2. V was pared by 2 bases and J by 0 bases, with 4 bases of the junction left unmatched. The CDR3 covers 16 residues. CDR1 and CDR2 from the germline V gene are MNHEY and SMNVEV (reference sequence). Here the CDR3 reads CASSLSSGGSYNEQFF. The CDR3 region has the DNA TGTGCCAGCAGTTTAAGTTCGGGGGGCTCCTACAATGAGCAGTTCTTC.

This rearrangement joins TRBV29-1 to TRBJ1-1; 8 bases fit TRBD1. With 4 bases clipped from V and 6 bases from J, the junction kept 10 bases outside the gene matches. CDR3 length equals 14 residues. CDR1 is SQVTM and CDR2 is ANQGSEA in the germline V gene. The CDR3 region is CSVGQGNIGPEAFF. Here the CDR3 DNA reads TGCAGCGTTGGACAGGGGAATATCGGTCCTGAAGCTTTCTTT.

V and J are TRBV7-9 and TRBJ2-1, with D possibly TRBD2 on 6 matching bases. The ends were cut back, 1 base at V and 4 bases at J, with 14 bases in the middle. The V gene's germline CDR1 is SEHNR and CDR2 FQNEAQ (reference sequence). The CDR3 is 16 amino acids. CDR3 sequence reads: CASSLVAGIGYNEQFF. The CDR3 bases are TGTGCCAGCAGCTTAGTGGCGGGGATAGGATACAATGAGCAGTTCTTC.

The chain combines TRBV7-3 with TRBJ2-2; 7 nucleotides match TRBD1. CDR1 is SGHTA and CDR2 is FQGTGA in the germline V gene. V shed 5 bases and J 0 bases; nucleotides not matched to a gene: 3. The CDR3 is 15 amino acids. This CDR3 reads CASSPTGTNTGELFF. CDR3 bases: TGTGCCAGCAGCCCGACAGGGACGAACACCGGGGAGCTGTTTTTT.